This T cell receptor (beta chain) appears in the sequencing data of a study of T cell responses to AZD1222 COVID-19 vaccine. General observations from the study: White British ancestry dominated among donors, who included more females, and clonal diversity was possibly underestimated. Recipients of two AZD1222 doses showed rising Spike-specific TCR breadth and depth. Only six people who got AZD1222 tested seropositive at baseline.

V dropped 0 bases and J dropped 5; count of bases not matched to a gene: 3. Germline assignment: CDR1 SGDLS and CDR2 YYNGEE. There are 14 residues in the CDR3. Note on this clone: Its matching antigen is unknown.

Second doses that came at about 4 or about 12 weeks were put together. Measured with immunoSEQ multiplex PCR; TCRdb has only the in-frame clones, and not every one. The sample consists of roughly 150,000 clones, 85% to 90% of them appearing once. The genes are TRBV9 and TRBJ2-3, with TRBD2 matching over 7 bases. The sequenced sample was peripheral blood, obtained 28 days after the second AZD1222 dose. The clonotype was recovered from an adult who received the AZD1222 COVID-19 vaccine. CDR3 amino acids: CASSVDSGLDTQYF. The DNA of the CDR3 is TGTGCCAGCAGCGTAGATAGCGGGTTAGATACGCAGTATTTT. The full variable domain, its missing parts supplied by reference TRBV9 and TRBJ2-3, is DSGVTQTPKHLITATGQRVTLRCSPRSGDLSVYWYQQSLDQGLQFLIQYYNGEERAKGNILERFSAQQFPDLHSELNLSSLELGDSALYFCASSVDSGLDTQYFGPGTRLTVL.